The entry below gives a single TCR beta chain sequence along with its context. Source study methods: Researchers report that nucleated cell counts were estimated from reference gene primer amplification. TCRdb keeps only in-frame clones here, not all; method: immunoSEQ multiplex PCR. For V, J and clone size, that table is used; D and trimming come from the DNA. The profile shows about 260,000 clones, 86% of them singletons. The sample is drawn from a study of blood T cell repertoires in COVID-19. Across the study: Spain, Italy and the United States supplied samples that represented acute and convalescent COVID-19. The cDNA or gDNA used as material had been derived from T cells, B-cell-depleted T cells, or PBMCs.

Germline V gene data show CDR1 as MNHNY and CDR2 as SVGAGI (reference sequence). The germline V and J ends were trimmed by 5 bases and 5 bases, with 15 bases remaining between them. This CDR3 region has 15 residues. This sequence was found in a man aged 35 to 55 who had recovered from COVID-19. Sequenced sample: peripheral blood. The V and J genes are TRBV6-6 and TRBJ2-2, with a possible D match to TRBD1 (7 bases). This chain's CDR3 is CASSTRQGGTGELFF. The CDR3 region has the DNA TGTGCCAGCAGTACCAGACAGGGAGGTACCGGGGAGCTGTTTTTT.